This T cell receptor (beta chain) was identified in a study of blood T cells in healthy people across ages. The germline gives CDR1 DFQATT, CDR2 SNEGSKA (reference sequence). Trimming stripped 6 bases from V and 7 bases from J, with 21 bases between. CDR3 size: 14 residues. Using a J-beta primer mix together with a sample-barcoded 5' primer, a second PCR was run for roughly 7 to 11 cycles. TCRdb analysed the 5' RACE reads with MiXCR anew, one entry per CDR3 protein. The sample consists of around 1,600,000 distinct CDR3 sequences, approximately 39% of them appearing once. Donors were healthy Caucasian individuals from Russia aged roughly 6 to 90.

The chain recombines TRBV20-1 with TRBJ1-1; D unresolved. The TCR was taken from a woman aged 18-29 years in good health. Sequencing was performed on blood. This CDR3 is CSADRAAVVGEAFF. DNA of the CDR3: TGCAGTGCAGATCGGGCGGCTGTCGTGGGTGAAGCTTTCTTT.